The following is a T cell receptor (beta chain) sequence with its context. Its antigen target is currently unknown. No qualities accompany the bases; no much larger clone lies one base away. TCRbeta CDR3 regions were amplified from genomic DNA by means of the immunoSEQ Assay, a bias-controlled multiplex PCR. The study's processing was this. The number of nucleated cells in each sample was estimated by amplification of reference gene primers within the assay. Sequence reads were collapsed and filtered to measure the absolute abundance of every unique TCRbeta CDR3 rearrangement. For each sample, productive Simpson clonality was calculated as the square root of Simpson's diversity index across productive rearrangements. The clones in this table, taken by TCRdb from immuneACCESS, are in-frame only. Not every clone is retained; where verified, under half of the shortfall comes from an unresolved V gene, and the cause of the rest is unknown. The DNA was the basis for D and trimming; V, J and clone size are from that table. The sample includes tens of thousands of clones, with around four fifths observed a single time. 5% to 5.5% of the sample goes to the ten largest clones.

Collaborating institutions collected whole blood in K2EDTA tubes following their own protocols. For TCRbeta analysis, collaborators shipped samples as frozen whole blood, isolated PBMCs, or DNA extracted from either of those sample types. V is pared back by 5 bases and J by 5 bases, with 12 bases lying between the germline termini. Taken from cysteine to phenylalanine, the CDR3 has 13 residues. Only the CDR3 DNA stays, 39 bases, in frame from base 1. As encoded in the germline V gene, CDR1 is MNHEY while CDR2 is SVGAGI. These data originate in a study of blood T cell repertoires in COVID-19 (dated by TCRdb to 2019 to 2021). Turning to the overall study: Samples covering the acute and convalescent phases of COVID-19 were provided by collaborators in the United States, Italy and Spain. Where available, HLA class I and class II types were taken from metadata supplied by the sample provider and were not determined by assay-based typing. The repertoires were released in a freely available public database meant as a resource for research on the immune response to SARS-CoV-2. Nearly every sample came with metadata listing a de-identified subject ID, COVID-19 status, age in years and sex. Samples were obtained from the ongoing ImmuneRACE study (first 160 participants) and from about 1,300 subjects provided by 6 global collaborators. The material from the prospective study consisted of cDNA or gDNA derived from T cells, B-cell-depleted T cells, or PBMCs. The dataset comprised deeply sampled blood TCRbeta repertoires from subjects exposed to, actively infected with, or recovered from COVID-19.

Beyond this particular receptor, the publication reports: Clinical and demographic metadata were provided uncurated, with the amount varying by source and participant.

The rearranged chain carries TRBV6-5 and TRBJ1-2, and perhaps TRBD1 as D gene, on 5 matching bases. The receptor comes from a man aged 70 or older with acute or convalescent COVID-19. The specimen sequenced was peripheral blood. In nucleotides, the sequence is TGTGCCAGCAGTCCCCGGGACTCTTATGGCTACACCTTC. This codes for CASSPRDSYGYTF.